This T cell receptor beta chain appears in the sequencing data of a study of a mutant IDH1 vaccine in newly diagnosed glioma. TCRdb keeps only in-frame clones here, not all; method: immunoSEQ multiplex PCR. The sample contains around 30,000 clones, around 90% of which appear only once. This CDR3 is 15 amino acids long. Trimming cost V 0 bases and J 5 bases, with 11 bases left between them. In germline, CDR1 is SGHRS, CDR2 YFSETQ. Time point noted: week 11, during vaccination. Each vaccine dose was 300 ug of mutant IDH1 20-mer peptide, with topical imiquimod. Comment on this clone: What it recognizes is unknown.

The material was PBMCs, obtained from a glioma patient whose treatment included an IDH1 peptide vaccine. The rearrangement joins TRBV5-1 to TRBJ1-4; possibly TRBD1 for D (5 bases). This TCR came from a man aged 18 to 35 with glioma. CDR3 residues: CASSLGGGLNEKLFF. For the CDR3, the DNA is TGCGCCAGCAGCTTGGGGGGGGGTCTGAATGAAAAACTGTTTTTT.